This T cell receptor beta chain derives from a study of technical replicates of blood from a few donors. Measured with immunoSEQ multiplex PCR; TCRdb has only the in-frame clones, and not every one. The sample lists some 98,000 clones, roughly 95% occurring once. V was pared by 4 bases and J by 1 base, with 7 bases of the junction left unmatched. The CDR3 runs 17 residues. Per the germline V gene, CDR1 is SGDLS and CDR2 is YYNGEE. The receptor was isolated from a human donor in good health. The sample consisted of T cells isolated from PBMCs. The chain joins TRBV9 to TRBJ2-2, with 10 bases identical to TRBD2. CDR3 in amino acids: CASSLSRTSGNTGELFF. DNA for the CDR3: TGTGCCAGCAGCCTCTCTCGGACTAGCGGGAACACCGGGGAGCTGTTTTTT.